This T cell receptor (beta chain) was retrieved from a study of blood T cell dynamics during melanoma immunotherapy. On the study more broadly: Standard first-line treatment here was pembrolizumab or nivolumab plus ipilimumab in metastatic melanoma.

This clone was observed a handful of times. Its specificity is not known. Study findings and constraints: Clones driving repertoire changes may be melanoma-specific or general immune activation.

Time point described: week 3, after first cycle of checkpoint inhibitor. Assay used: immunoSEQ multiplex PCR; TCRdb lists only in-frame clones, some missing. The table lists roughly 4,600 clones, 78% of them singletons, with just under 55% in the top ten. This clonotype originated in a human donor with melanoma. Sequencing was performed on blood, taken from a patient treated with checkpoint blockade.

Here the CDR3 DNA reads TGTGCCAGCAGCGTAAACACCGCGACGGATACGCAGTATTTT. This encodes CASSVNTATDTQYF. V is TRBV9 and J is TRBJ2-3, with D hard to call. Trimming left V 1 base short and J 6 bases short, with 12 bases between. The CDR3 is 14 amino acids. Germline CDR1 and CDR2: SGDLS and YYNGEE.